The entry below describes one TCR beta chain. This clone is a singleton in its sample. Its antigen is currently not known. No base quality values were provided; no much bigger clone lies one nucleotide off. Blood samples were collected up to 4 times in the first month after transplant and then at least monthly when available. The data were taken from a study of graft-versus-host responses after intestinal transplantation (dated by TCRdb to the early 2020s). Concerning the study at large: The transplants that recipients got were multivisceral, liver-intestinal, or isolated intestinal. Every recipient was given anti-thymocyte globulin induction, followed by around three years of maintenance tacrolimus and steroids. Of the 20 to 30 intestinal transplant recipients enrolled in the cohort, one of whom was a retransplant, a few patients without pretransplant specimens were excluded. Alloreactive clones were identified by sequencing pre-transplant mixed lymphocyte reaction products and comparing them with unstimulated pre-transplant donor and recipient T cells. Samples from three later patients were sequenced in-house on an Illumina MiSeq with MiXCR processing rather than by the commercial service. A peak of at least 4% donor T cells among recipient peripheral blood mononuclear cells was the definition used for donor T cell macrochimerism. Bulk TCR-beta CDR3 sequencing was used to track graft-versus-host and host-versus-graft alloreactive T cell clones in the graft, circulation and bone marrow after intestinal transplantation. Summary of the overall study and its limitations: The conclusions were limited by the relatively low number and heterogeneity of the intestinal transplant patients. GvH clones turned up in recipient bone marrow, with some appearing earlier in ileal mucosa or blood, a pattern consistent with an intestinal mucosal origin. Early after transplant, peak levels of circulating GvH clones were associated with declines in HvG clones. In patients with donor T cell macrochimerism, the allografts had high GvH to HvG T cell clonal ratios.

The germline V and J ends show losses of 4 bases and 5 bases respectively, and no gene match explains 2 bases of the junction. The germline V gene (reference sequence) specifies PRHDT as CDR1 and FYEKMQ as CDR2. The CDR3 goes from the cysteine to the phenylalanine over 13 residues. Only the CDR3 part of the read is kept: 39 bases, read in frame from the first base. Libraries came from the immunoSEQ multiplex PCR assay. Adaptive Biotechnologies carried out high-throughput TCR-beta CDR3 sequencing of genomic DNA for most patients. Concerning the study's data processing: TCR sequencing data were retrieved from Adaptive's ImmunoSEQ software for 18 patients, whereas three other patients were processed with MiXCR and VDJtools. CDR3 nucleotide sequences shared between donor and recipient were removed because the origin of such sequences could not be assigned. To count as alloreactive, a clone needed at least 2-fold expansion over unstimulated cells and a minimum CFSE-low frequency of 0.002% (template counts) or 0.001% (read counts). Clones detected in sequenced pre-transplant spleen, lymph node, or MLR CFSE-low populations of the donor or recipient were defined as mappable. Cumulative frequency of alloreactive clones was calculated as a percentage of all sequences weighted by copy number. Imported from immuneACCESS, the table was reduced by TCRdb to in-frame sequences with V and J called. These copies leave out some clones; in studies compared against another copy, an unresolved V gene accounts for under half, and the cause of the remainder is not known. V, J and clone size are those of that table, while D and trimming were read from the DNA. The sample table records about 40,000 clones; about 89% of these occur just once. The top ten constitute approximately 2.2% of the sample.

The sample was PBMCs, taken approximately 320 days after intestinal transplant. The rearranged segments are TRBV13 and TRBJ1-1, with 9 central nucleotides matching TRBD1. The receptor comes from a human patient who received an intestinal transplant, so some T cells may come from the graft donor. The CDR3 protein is CASSSDRGTEAFF. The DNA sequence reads TGTGCCAGCAGCTCTGACAGGGGGACTGAAGCTTTCTTT. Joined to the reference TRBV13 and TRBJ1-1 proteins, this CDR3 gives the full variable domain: AAGVIQSPRHLIKEKRETATLKCYPIPRHDTVYWYQQGPGQDPQFLISFYEKMQSDKGSIPDRFSAQQFSDYHSELNMSSLELGDSALYFCASSSDRGTEAFFGQGTRLTVV.